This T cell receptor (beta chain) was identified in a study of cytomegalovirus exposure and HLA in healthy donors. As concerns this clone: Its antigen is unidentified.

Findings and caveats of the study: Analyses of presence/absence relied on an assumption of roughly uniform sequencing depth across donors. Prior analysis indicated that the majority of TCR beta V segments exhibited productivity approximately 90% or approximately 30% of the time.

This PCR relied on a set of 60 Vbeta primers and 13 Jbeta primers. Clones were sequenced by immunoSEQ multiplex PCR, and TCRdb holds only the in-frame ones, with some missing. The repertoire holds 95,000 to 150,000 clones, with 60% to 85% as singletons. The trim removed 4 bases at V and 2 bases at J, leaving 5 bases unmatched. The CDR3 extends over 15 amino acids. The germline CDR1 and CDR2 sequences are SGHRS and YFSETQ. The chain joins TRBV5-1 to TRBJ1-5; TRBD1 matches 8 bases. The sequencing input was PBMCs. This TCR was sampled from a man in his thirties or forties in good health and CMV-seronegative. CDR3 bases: TGCGCCAGCAGCCTGACAGGGGACCGCAATCAGCCCCAGCATTTT. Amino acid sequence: CASSLTGDRNQPQHF.